The 24 T cell receptor beta chains below were found in one sample sequenced in a study of response to subunit inactivated influenza vaccine. TCRdb reprocessed the RT-PCR reads via MiXCR and lists one record per CDR3 protein. This table has 300,000 to 350,000 distinct CDR3 sequences, 22% appearing once. Sequencing was performed on PBMCs from blood, taken about 19 months after vaccination. The receptors stem from a man between 50 and 75 years old who received an inactivated influenza vaccine.

The chain carries TRBV4-3 and TRBJ2-7, with D maybe TRBD1 (5 bases). Germline lookup yields CDR1 LGHNA and CDR2 YSLEER. V dropped 0 bases and J dropped 2 bases, with 17 bases sitting between them. The CDR3 has 17 amino acids. In DNA, the CDR3 is TGCGCCAGCAGCCAAGATGGCCAGGTCCTAGGGGCCTACGAGCAGTACTTC. Amino acid sequence: CASSQDGQVLGAYEQYF.

The chain links TRBV4-1 to TRBJ2-2; D may be TRBD1 (5 bases). The CDR3 is made up of 15 amino acids. Germline V gene lookup returns CDR1 MGHRA and CDR2 YSYEKL. Deletions cut 2 bases from V and 4 bases from J, with 11 bases between. CDR3 residues: CASSQLQGSTGELFF. CDR3 coding DNA: TGCGCCAGCAGCCAACTCCAGGGAAGCACCGGGGAGCTGTTTTTT.

This chain uses TRBV5-5 with TRBJ2-3; TRBD2 might be the D (5 bases). CDR1 is SGHKS, CDR2 YYEKEE, per germline (reference sequence). CDR3 length: 14 residues. Between the trimmed V and J ends, which lost 2 bases and 2 bases, there was a span of 9 bases. The DNA for the CDR3 is TGTGCCAGCAGCTTCGTCGGGGTCACAGATACGCAGTATTTT. It codes for CASSFVGVTDTQYF.

This chain joins TRBV7-8 and TRBJ1-1; no clear D. The germline gives CDR1 SGHVS, CDR2 FQNEAQ. Trimming stripped 3 bases from V and 3 bases from J, with 11 bases between. The CDR3 runs to 14 residues. The CDR3 nucleotides read TGTGCCAGCAGCTTTGGCCGACGCTACACTGAAGCTTTCTTT. Translation gives CASSFGRRYTEAFF.

The chain recombines TRBV6-2 or TRBV6-3 with TRBJ1-4; 7 bases are a match to TRBD1. CDR1 MNHEY and CDR2 SVGEGT come from the germline V gene. After removal of 5 bases from V and 7 bases from J, the junction contained 7 bases not matched to a gene. The CDR3 is made up of 14 amino acids. DNA of the CDR3: TGTGCCAGCAGTACCCAGGGGGGGGGTGAAAAACTGTTTTTT. Its translation is CASSTQGGGEKLFF.

The J gene is TRBJ1-4, the V gene TRBV20-1, with 8 bases lining up with TRBD1. Germline loops: CDR1 DFQATT, CDR2 SNEGSKA (reference sequence). The CDR3 contains 14 residues. V was clipped by 3 bases and J by 8 bases; unmatched bases: 8. CDR3 sequence (DNA): TGCAGTGCTAGGCCGACAGGGGATGGGGAAAAACTGTTTTTT. Encoded protein: CSARPTGDGEKLFF.

Worth noting for this clonotype: One end of the junction varies from germline; a read error may be responsible. The chain recombines TRBV29-1 with TRBJ2-5; perhaps TRBD1 as D (6 bases). The germline V gene encodes CDR1 SQVTM and CDR2 ANQGSEA. The CDR3 runs to 13 residues. The CDR3 spells CSGARIRQETRYF. CDR3 in DNA: TGCAGCGGGGCCCGTATACGACAGGAGACCCGGTACTTC.

The chain uses TRBV12-3 or TRBV12-4 and TRBJ2-7, with D possibly matching TRBD1 (6 bases). This CDR3 contains 14 residues. Deletions cut 0 bases from V and 6 bases from J, with 12 bases between. The CDR3 protein is CASSLAGTPREQYF. For the CDR3, the DNA is TGTGCCAGCAGTTTAGCCGGGACACCCCGCGAGCAGTACTTC.

This clonotype was seen at least ten times. V gene TRBV4-1 combines with J gene TRBJ1-1; D is unresolved. Per the germline V gene, CDR1 is MGHRA and CDR2 is YSYEKL. Trimming cost V 3 bases and J 7 bases, with 12 bases left between them. This CDR3 has 13 amino acids. CDR3 in DNA: TGCGCCAGCAGCCAGATCGGCAGGCGTGAAGCTTTCTTT. Its translation is CASSQIGRREAFF.

The chain is built from TRBV24-1 and TRBJ2-5, with D uncertain. Trimming cost V 4 bases and J 6 bases, with 11 bases left between them. The CDR3 is 13 residues long. The germline V gene encodes CDR1 KGHDR and CDR2 SFDVKD. CDR3 coding DNA: TGTGCCACCAGTGACCTGGCGAGGAAGACCCAGTACTTC. It is translated as CATSDLARKTQYF.

This clonotype occurred a few times. The rearrangement joins TRBV29-1 to TRBJ1-1; D possibly corresponds to TRBD1 (5 bases). The CDR3 length is 12 residues. Per germline, CDR1 SQVTM and CDR2 ANQGSEA. The DNA for the CDR3 is TGCAGTCTCCAGGGAATGAACACTGAAGCTTTCTTT. Its protein is CSLQGMNTEAFF. The variable domain in full, with the rest retrieved from reference TRBV29-1 and TRBJ1-1, is SAVISQKPSRDICQRGTSLTIQCQVDSQVTMMFWYRQQPGQSLTLIATANQGSEATYESGFVIDKFPISRPNLTFSTLTVSNMSPEDSSIYLCSLQGMNTEAFFGQGTRLTVV.

V is TRBV10-3 and J is TRBJ2-5; D unresolved. The ends were cut back, 10 bases at V and 5 bases at J, with 11 bases in the middle. The CDR3 runs 11 residues. The germline CDR1 and CDR2 sequences are ENHRY and SYGVKD. DNA of the CDR3: TGTGCCAGCCGGGCTGAGGAGACCCAGTACTTC. Translation: CASRAEETQYF.

Of note for this clonotype: Germline and junction disagree at one end, which may indicate a read error. The genes are TRBV10-3 and TRBJ2-7; either TRBD1 or TRBD2 may supply D (5 bases each). Looked up from germline, CDR1 is ENHRY and CDR2 is SYGVKD. The CDR3 runs to 12 residues. In DNA, the CDR3 is TGTGCCACCAGTGGGACCACTAGCGAGCAGTACTTC. As protein: CATSGTTSEQYF.

This clonotype was recorded a few times. J is TRBJ1-4 and V is TRBV18; D unclear. V was clipped by 2 bases and J by 5 bases, with 6 bases between them. Germline V CDR1 and CDR2: KGHSH, LQKENI. The CDR3 spans 13 residues. The CDR3: CASSPERNEKLFF. Written as DNA, the CDR3 is TGTGCCAGCTCACCAGAGAGAAATGAAAAACTGTTTTTT.

The gene calls are TRBV7-2 and TRBJ2-2, with D perhaps TRBD2 (5 bases). Germline V gives CDR1 SGHTA, CDR2 FQGNSA. V lost 4 bases, J lost 0 bases, and 12 bases lay in between. This CDR3 spans 16 amino acids. CDR3 region: CASSSLGVTNTGELFF. The CDR3 DNA sequence: TGTGCCAGCAGCTCCCTCGGGGTAACGAACACCGGGGAGCTGTTTTTT.

This clonotype came up a few times. This chain joins TRBV6-2 or TRBV6-3 and TRBJ2-2; D perhaps matches TRBD1 (6 bases). CDR1 MNHEY and CDR2 SVGEGT come from the germline V gene. The CDR3 loop spans 16 amino acids. V lost 2 bases to trimming and J lost 3 bases, with 13 bases between them. CDR3 bases: TGTGCCAGCAGTTACACCGTAGGACAGCACACCGGGGAGCTGTTTTTT. Protein: CASSYTVGQHTGELFF.

This clonotype was detected a few times. The V call is TRBV6-1, the J call TRBJ2-1; 9 bases align to TRBD2. The length of the CDR3 is 15 residues. Germline V gene data show CDR1 as MNHNS and CDR2 as SASEGT. V was clipped by 10 bases and J by 4 bases; unmatched bases: 11. CDR3 protein: CATQSPGLAYNEQFF. The CDR3 region has the DNA TGTGCCACCCAATCTCCGGGACTAGCTTACAATGAGCAGTTCTTC.

This clonotype has just a few counts. This chain connects TRBV28 to TRBJ1-1, with D unclear. The length of the CDR3 is 14 residues. Trimming cost V 10 bases and J 7 bases, with 22 bases left between them. Germline V CDR1 and CDR2: MDHEN, SYDVKM. The CDR3 loop reads CATNPSALTFEAFF. DNA for the CDR3: TGTGCCACCAACCCTTCGGCTCTAACTTTTGAAGCTTTCTTT.

Only a few counts were recorded for this clonotype. CDR3: CASTSPGTGVEKLFF. CDR3 sequence (DNA): TGTGCCAGCACCTCCCCCGGGACAGGGGTTGAAAAACTGTTTTTT. The chain uses TRBV2 and TRBJ1-4; 10 bases align to TRBD1. The CDR3 is 15 residues long. Germline CDR1 is SNHLY and CDR2 is FYNNEI. V shed 7 bases, J shed 7 bases, and the junction held 9 bases outside the gene matches.

This clonotype was observed a handful of times. Compared with germline, one end of the junction differs, possibly owing to a read error. The rearrangement links TRBV6-1 to TRBJ2-6; TRBD2 is a possible D gene (6 bases). CDR1 and CDR2 from the germline V gene are MNHNS and SASEGT. The CDR3 length is 17 residues. The CDR3 DNA reads TGTGCCAGCAACACGGGACTTCAGCCCTCTGAGGCCAACGTCCTGACTTTC. Encoded protein: CASNTGLQPSEANVLTF.

The sample holds many counts of this clonotype. V usage is TRBV6-5 and J usage is TRBJ1-2; D is uncertain. CDR3 length: 14 amino acids. Trimming removed 0 bases at V and 4 bases at J, with 9 bases between. CDR1 and CDR2 (germline): MNHEY, SVGAGI. CDR3 sequence (DNA): TGTGCCAGCAGTTACTCGGGTTTGCTCTATGGCTACACCTTC. Translated: CASSYSGLLYGYTF.

V and J are TRBV4-3 and TRBJ1-1; D is possibly TRBD1 (5 bases). The germline V gene encodes CDR1 LGHNA and CDR2 YSLEER. CDR3 length: 13 residues. The V gene lost 2 bases and the J gene lost 5 bases, with 9 bases spanning the gap. CDR3 residues: CASSQPGATEAFF. Written as DNA, the CDR3 is TGCGCCAGCAGCCAACCCGGGGCTACTGAAGCTTTCTTT.

The J gene is TRBJ2-5, the V gene TRBV11-3; TRBD1 aligns across 8 bases. Trimming removed 1 base from V and 3 bases from J; junction bases left unmatched: 10. The CDR3 is made up of 17 amino acids. Germline CDR1 and CDR2: SGHNT and YENEEA. The CDR3 reads CASSLGMTTGVEETQYF. The CDR3, as DNA: TGTGCCAGCAGCTTAGGCATGACGACAGGGGTCGAAGAGACCCAGTACTTC.

The chain uses TRBV3-1 and TRBJ2-1; 13 nucleotides line up with TRBD2. The CDR3 loop spans 16 amino acids. Germline values: CDR1 LGHDT, CDR2 YNNKEL (reference sequence). After removal of 4 bases from V and 7 bases from J, the junction contained 7 bases not matched to a gene. The CDR3 reads CASSPGLAGRWNEQFF. The DNA of the CDR3 is TGTGCCAGCAGCCCGGGACTAGCGGGACGATGGAATGAGCAGTTCTTC.